This T cell receptor (beta chain) was captured by sequencing in a study of blood T cells in healthy people across ages. Isolation recovered at least 6.5 million PBMCs from every sample. Study results and limitations: Among long-lived donors, naive CD4+ cells were more numerous and diversity higher than in aged donors.

A sample-barcoded 5' primer and a J-beta primer mix were used in a second PCR of roughly 7 to 11 cycles. TCRdb used MiXCR to reprocess the 5' RACE reads, holding one entry per CDR3 protein. The sample has over 450,000 distinct CDR3 sequences, approximately 25% seen once; the top ten hold roughly 10%. Worth noting for this clonotype: The antigen is unknown. A read error is possible here, since a much larger clone lies one base away.

Separately, the same data were catalogued under a study of T cells of mothers and their children.

This sequence was found in a boy younger than 18 in good health. Sequencing used blood.

DNA of the CDR3: TGTGCCAGCAGCCCGAGGGATTATAGCAATCAGCCCCAGCATTTT. Translating gives CASSPRDYSNQPQHF. The chain carries TRBV7-2 and TRBJ1-5, with no clear D. This CDR3 contains 15 residues. The germline V gene has CDR1 SGHTA and CDR2 FQGNSA. The germline V and J ends were trimmed by 5 bases and 0 bases, with 11 bases remaining between them. Looking up the rest from reference TRBV7-2 and TRBJ1-5 gives the full variable domain: GAGVSQSPSNKVTEKGKDVELRCDPISGHTALYWYRQSLGQGLEFLIYFQGNSAPDKSGLPSDRFSAERTGGSVSTLTIQRTQQEDSAVYLCASSPRDYSNQPQHFGDGTRLSIL.